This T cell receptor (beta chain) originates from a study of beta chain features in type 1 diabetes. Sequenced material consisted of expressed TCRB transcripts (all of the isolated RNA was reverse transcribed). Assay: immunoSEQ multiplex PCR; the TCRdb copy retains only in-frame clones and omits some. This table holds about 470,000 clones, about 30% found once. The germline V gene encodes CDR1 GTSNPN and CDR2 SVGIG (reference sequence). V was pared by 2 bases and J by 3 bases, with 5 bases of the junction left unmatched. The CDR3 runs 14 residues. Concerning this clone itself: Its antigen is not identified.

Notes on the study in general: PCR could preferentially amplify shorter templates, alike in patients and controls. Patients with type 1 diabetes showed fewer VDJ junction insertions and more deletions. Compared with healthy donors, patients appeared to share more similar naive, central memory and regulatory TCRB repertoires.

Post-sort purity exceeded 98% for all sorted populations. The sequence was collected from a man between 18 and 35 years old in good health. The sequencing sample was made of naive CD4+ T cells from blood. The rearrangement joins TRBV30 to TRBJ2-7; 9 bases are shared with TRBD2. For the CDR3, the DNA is TGTGCCTGGAGTCGGATGACTAGCGGCTACGAGCAGTACTTC. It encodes CAWSRMTSGYEQYF.